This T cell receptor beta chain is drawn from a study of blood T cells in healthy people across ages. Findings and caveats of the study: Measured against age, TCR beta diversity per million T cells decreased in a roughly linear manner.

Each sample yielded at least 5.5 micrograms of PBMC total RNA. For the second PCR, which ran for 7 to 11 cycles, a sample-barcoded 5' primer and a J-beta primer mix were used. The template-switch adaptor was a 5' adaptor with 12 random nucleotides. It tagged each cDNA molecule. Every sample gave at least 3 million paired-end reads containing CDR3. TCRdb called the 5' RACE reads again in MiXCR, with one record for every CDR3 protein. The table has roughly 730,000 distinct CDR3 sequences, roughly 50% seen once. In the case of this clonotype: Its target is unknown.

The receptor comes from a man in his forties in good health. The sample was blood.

CDR3 amino acids: CASSQGVGWTDTQYF. The DNA for the CDR3 is TGCGCCAGCAGCCAAGGAGTCGGTTGGACAGATACGCAGTATTTT. The chain couples TRBV4-1 to TRBJ2-3; D gene uncertain. The V and J ends lost 1 base and 3 bases respectively, with 11 bases between them. The CDR3 is 15 amino acids. Germline CDR1 is MGHRA and CDR2 is YSYEKL.